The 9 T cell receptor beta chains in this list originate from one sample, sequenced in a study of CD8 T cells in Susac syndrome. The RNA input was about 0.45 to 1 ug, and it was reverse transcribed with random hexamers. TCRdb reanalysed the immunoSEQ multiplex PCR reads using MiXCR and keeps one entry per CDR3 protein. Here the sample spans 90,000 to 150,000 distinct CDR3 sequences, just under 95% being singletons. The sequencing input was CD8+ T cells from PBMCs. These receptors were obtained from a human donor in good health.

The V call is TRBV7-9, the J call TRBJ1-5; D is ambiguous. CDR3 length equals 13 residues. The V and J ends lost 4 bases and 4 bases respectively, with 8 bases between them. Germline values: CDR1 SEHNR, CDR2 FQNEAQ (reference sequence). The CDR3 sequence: CASSSKGNQPQHF. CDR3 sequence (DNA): TGTGCCAGCAGCTCCAAGGGTAATCAGCCCCAGCATTTT.

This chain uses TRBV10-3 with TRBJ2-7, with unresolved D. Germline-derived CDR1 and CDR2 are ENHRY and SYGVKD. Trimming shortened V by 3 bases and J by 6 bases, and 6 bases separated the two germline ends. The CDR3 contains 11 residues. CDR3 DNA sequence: TGTGCCATCAGTGAAATGGGCGAGCAGTACTTC. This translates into CAISEMGEQYF.

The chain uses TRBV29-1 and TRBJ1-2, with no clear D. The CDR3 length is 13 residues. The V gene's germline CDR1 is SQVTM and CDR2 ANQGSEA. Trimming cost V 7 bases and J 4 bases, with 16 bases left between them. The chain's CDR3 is CSALGTEGYGYTF. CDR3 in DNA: TGCAGCGCTTTAGGCACGGAGGGCTATGGCTACACCTTC.

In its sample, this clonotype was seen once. The CDR3 reads CASYRDRGRLSSNQPQHF. CDR3 nucleotides: TGTGCCAGTTACCGGGACAGGGGACGATTGAGTAGCAATCAGCCCCAGCATTTT. The chain combines TRBV12-3 or TRBV12-4 with TRBJ1-5; 10 bases are shared with TRBD1. CDR3 length equals 18 residues. Losses at the gene ends were 9 bases for V and 0 bases for J; bases not matched to a gene: 14.

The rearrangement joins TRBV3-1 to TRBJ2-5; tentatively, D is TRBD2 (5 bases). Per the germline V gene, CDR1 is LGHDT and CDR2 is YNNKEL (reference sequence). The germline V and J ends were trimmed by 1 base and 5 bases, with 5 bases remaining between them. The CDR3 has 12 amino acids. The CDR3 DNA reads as TGTGCCAGCAGCCAAGCGGGGGAGACCCAGTACTTC. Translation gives CASSQAGETQYF.

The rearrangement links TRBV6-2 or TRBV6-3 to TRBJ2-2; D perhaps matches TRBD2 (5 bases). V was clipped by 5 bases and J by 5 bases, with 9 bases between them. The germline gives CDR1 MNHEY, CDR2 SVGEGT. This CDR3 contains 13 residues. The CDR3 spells CASSLGLTGELFF. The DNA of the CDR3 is TGTGCCAGCAGTCTCGGACTTACCGGGGAGCTGTTTTTT.

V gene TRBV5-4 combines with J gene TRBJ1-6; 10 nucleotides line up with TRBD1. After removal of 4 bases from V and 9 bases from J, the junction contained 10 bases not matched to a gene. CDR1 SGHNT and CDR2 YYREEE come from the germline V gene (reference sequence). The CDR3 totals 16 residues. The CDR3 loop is CASSKGTGDIGSPLHF. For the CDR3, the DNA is TGTGCCAGCAGCAAAGGGACAGGGGATATCGGTTCACCCCTCCACTTT.

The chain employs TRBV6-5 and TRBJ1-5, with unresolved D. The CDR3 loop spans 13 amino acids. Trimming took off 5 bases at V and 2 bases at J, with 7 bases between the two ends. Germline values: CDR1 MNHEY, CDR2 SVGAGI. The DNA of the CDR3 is TGTGCCAGCAGTAAGTCACGCAATCAGCCCCAGCATTTT. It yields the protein CASSKSRNQPQHF.

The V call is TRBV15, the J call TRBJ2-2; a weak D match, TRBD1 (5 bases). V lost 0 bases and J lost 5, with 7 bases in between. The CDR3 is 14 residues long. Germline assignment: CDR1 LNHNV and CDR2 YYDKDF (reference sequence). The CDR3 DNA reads TGTGCCACCAGCAGAGATAGGGGAACCGGGGAGCTGTTTTTT. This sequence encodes CATSRDRGTGELFF.